These 7 T cell receptor beta chains originate from one sample sequenced in a study of shared clonotypes between healthy human individuals. Here immunoSEQ multiplex PCR was the method, and the copy in TCRdb shows in-frame clones only, minus some. The repertoire holds about 2.3 million clones, with 80% to 95% as singletons. The sequencing sample was made of naive CD4+ T cells from PBMCs. As to subset: CD45RA+ positively selected. These receptors were obtained from a man between 18 and 29 years old in good health. Some clones in this sample may be carry-over from other donors' samples.

This clone was detected once. The chain links TRBV10-3 to TRBJ2-7; D gene uncertain. This CDR3 region has 13 residues. The V end was cut by 4 bases, the J end by 2 bases, with 9 bases between. The germline gives CDR1 ENHRY, CDR2 SYGVKD. The CDR3 bases are TGTGCCATCAGTGGGGCAGGAACCTACGAGCAGTACTTC. It codes for CAISGAGTYEQYF.

The J gene is TRBJ2-1, the V gene TRBV18; D not certain. The CDR3 is made up of 13 amino acids. CDR1 is KGHSH and CDR2 is LQKENI in the germline V gene. Trimming took off 0 bases at V and 9 bases at J, with 9 bases between the two ends. This chain's CDR3 is CASSPPRQTEQFF. The CDR3 coding sequence is TGTGCCAGCTCACCACCTCGTCAGACTGAGCAGTTCTTC.

V usage is TRBV5-4 and J usage is TRBJ1-1, with D tentatively TRBD1 (5 bases). Germline V lookup: CDR1 SGHNT, CDR2 YYREEE (reference sequence). This CDR3 has 14 amino acids. The V and J ends lost 4 bases and 1 base respectively, with 11 bases between them. The CDR3 reads CASSPGGENTEAFF. The CDR3 coding sequence is TGTGCCAGCAGCCCTGGGGGGGAGAACACTGAAGCTTTCTTT.

The chain joins TRBV5-1 to TRBJ2-1; 10 bases line up with TRBD2. The CDR3 runs to 17 residues. Per the germline V gene, CDR1 is SGHRS and CDR2 is YFSETQ. J lost 9 bases, V lost 0 bases, and 12 bases had no gene match. The CDR3 DNA follows: TGCGCCAGCAGCTTGGCCCCGGGGGTAGCGGGAGGAAGTGAGCAGTTCTTC. Protein sequence: CASSLAPGVAGGSEQFF.

In DNA, the CDR3 is TGTGCCAGCAGTGAAGGGAGGAGCTCCTACAATGAGCAGTTCTTC. Translating gives CASSEGRSSYNEQFF. The rearrangement uses TRBV25-1 and TRBJ2-1, with D possibly TRBD2 on 6 matching bases. The CDR3 consists of 15 residues. Germline loops: CDR1 MGHDK, CDR2 SYGVNS. V shed 2 bases and J shed 0 bases, with 8 bases lying between them.

This clone was recorded once. The genes are TRBV9 and TRBJ2-7; 7 bases align to TRBD2. This CDR3 spans 13 amino acids. CDR1 and CDR2 from the germline V gene are SGDLS and YYNGEE. With V trimmed by 10 bases and J by 4 bases, 11 bases remained unmatched. In nucleotides, the CDR3 is TGTGCCGGCTCGCGGGAGATTGGGTACGAGCAGTACTTC. Amino acid sequence: CAGSREIGYEQYF.

The chain joins TRBV5-1 to TRBJ2-1, with 10 bases identical to TRBD2. Germline assignment: CDR1 SGHRS and CDR2 YFSETQ. Losses at the gene ends were 1 base for V and 8 bases for J; bases not matched to a gene: 6. The CDR3 totals 15 residues. In nucleotides, the CDR3 is TGCGCCAGCAGCTTGACAGCGGGAGGGCGGTATGAGCAGTTCTTC. Amino acids: CASSLTAGGRYEQFF.